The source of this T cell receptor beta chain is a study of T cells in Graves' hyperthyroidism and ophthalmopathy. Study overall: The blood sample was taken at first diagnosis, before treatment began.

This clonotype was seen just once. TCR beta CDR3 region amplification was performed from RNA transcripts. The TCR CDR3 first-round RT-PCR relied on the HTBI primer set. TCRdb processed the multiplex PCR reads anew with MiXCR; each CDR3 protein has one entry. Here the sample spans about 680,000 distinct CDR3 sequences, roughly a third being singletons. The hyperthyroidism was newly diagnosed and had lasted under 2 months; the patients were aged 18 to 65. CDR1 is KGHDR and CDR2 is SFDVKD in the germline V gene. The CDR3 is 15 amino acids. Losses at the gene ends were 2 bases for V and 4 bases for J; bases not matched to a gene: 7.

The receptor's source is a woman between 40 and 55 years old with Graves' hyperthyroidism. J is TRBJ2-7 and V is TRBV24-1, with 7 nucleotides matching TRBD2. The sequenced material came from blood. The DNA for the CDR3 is TGTGCCACCAGTGATTCCAGCGGGATGTCGTACGAGCAGTACTTC. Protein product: CATSDSSGMSYEQYF.